This T cell receptor beta chain was recorded in a study of blood T cell repertoires in COVID-19 (TCRdb year 2020). Background for the entire study: Samples from collaborators originated in the United States, Italy and Spain and spanned both the acute and convalescent phases of COVID-19. HLA class I and class II types, where available, came from metadata supplied by the sample provider rather than from assay-based typing. The prospective study material was composed of cDNA or gDNA derived from T cells, B-cell-depleted T cells, or PBMCs. Nearly every sample came with metadata listing a de-identified subject ID, COVID-19 status, age in years and sex. Deeply sampled blood TCRbeta repertoires from subjects exposed to, actively infected with, or recovered from COVID-19 were included in the dataset. The samples were drawn from the first 160 participants of the ongoing ImmuneRACE study and from 1,200 or so subjects provided by 6 global collaborators. The repertoires were made available in a free public database intended to serve as a resource for research on the immune response to SARS-CoV-2. Points the paper makes about the study in general: How much clinical and demographic metadata was included differed by source and by participant, and the metadata was provided uncurated.

The collaborating institutions used their own protocols to collect whole blood in K2EDTA tubes. For TCRbeta analysis, collaborators shipped samples in one of three forms: frozen whole blood, isolated PBMCs, or DNA extracted from either of those sample types. Details on this clone: Its antigen remains unidentified. Base qualities are not at hand, and no much larger clone is one base apart.

TCRbeta CDR3 regions were amplified from genomic DNA using the immunoSEQ Assay, a bias-controlled multiplex PCR. Regarding the original processing steps: Nucleated cell counts per sample were estimated from amplification of reference gene primers within the assay. To quantify the absolute abundance of each unique TCRbeta CDR3 rearrangement, sequence reads were collapsed and filtered. For each sample, productive Simpson clonality was calculated as the square root of Simpson's diversity index across productive rearrangements. Sourced from immuneACCESS, this table was stored by TCRdb with only in-frame sequences that have V and J called. A share of the clones is absent; for the studies checked, an unresolved V gene accounts for under half, and the remainder has no known explanation. Clone size and V and J calls were adopted from that table, with D and trimming inferred from the DNA. A total of more than 95,000 clones appear in this sample, approximately 80% of them only once. The ten biggest clones cover 26% of the sample.

From its cysteine to its phenylalanine, the CDR3 spans 16 amino acids. CDR3 DNA is the only sequence kept; it has 48 bases, read in frame from the first base. Trimming removed 3 bases from V and 3 bases from J; the gene matches leave 8 bases unexplained. CDR1 and CDR2 are read off the germline V gene (reference sequence) as LNHDA and SQIVND. The chain links TRBV19 with TRBJ1-2, with TRBD1 identical over 9 junction bases. Sequenced material: peripheral blood. This clonotype was obtained from a man aged 60 to 75 with acute or convalescent COVID-19. The CDR3 has the sequence CASSIGGQGSDYGYTF. The DNA sequence follows: TGTGCCAGTAGTATTGGGGGACAGGGAAGCGACTATGGCTACACCTTC.